This TCR beta chain was obtained from a study of blood T cell repertoires in COVID-19. Study as a whole: Researchers got acute and convalescent COVID-19 samples from the United States, Italy and Spain. T cells, B-cell-depleted T cells, or PBMCs provided the cDNA or gDNA that served as material.

Profiling relied on immunoSEQ multiplex PCR, and the TCRdb table lists in-frame clones only, not all of them. The sample lists more than 150,000 clones, around 80% occurring once. Germline V gene data show CDR1 as SGHRS and CDR2 as YFSETQ. The V gene end was trimmed by 4 bases and the J gene end by 11 bases; junction bases not matched to a gene: 11. The CDR3 is 14 amino acids. The sequenced sample consisted of peripheral blood. This chain links TRBV5-1 with TRBJ2-1, with 8 bases identical to TRBD2. The clonotype comes from a man aged 55 to 70 with acute or convalescent COVID-19. This CDR3 is CASSKRTSPSQQFF. CDR3 in DNA: TGCGCCAGCAGCAAACGGACTAGCCCATCCCAGCAGTTCTTC.